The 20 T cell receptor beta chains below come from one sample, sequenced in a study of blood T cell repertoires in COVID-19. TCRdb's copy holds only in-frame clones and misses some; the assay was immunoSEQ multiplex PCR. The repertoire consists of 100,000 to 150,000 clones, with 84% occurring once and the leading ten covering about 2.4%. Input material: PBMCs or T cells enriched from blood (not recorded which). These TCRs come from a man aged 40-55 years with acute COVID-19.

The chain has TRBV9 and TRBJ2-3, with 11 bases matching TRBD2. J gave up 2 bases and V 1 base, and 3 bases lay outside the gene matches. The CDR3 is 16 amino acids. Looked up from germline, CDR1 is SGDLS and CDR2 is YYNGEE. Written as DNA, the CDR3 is TGTGCCAGCAGCGTATCACTAGCGGGGGTCACAGATACGCAGTATTTT. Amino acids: CASSVSLAGVTDTQYF.

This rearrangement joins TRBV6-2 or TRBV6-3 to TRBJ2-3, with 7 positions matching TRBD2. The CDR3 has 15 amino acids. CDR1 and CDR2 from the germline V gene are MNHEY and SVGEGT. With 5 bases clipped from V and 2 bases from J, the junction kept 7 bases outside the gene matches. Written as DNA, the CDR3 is TGTGCCAGCAGTACCGGGGGGTTACTCACAGATACGCAGTATTTT. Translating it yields CASSTGGLLTDTQYF.

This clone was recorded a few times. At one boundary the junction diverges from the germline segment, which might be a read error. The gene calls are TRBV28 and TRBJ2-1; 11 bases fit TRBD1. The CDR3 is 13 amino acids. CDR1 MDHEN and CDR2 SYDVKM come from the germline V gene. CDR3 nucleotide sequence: TGTGCCAGCAGCCTACCCCGGACAGGGGGCGAAATCTTC. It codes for CASSLPRTGGEIF.

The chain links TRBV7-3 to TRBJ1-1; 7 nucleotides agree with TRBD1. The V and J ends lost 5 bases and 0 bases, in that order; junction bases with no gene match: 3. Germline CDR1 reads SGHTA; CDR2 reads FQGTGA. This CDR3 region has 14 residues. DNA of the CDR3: TGTGCCAGCAGCGCGGGACAGATGAACACTGAAGCTTTCTTT. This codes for CASSAGQMNTEAFF.

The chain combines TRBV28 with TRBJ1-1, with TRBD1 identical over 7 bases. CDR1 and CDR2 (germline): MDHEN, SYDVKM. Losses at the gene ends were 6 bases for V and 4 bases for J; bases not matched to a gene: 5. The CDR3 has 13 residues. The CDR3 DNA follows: TGTGCCAGCAGGTCATCAGGGGGCACTGAAGCTTTCTTT. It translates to CASRSSGGTEAFF.

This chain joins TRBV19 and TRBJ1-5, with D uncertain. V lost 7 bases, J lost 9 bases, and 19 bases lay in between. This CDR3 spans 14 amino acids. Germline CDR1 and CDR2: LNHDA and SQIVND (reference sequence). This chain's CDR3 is CASTRVEGSGPQHF. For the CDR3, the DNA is TGTGCCAGTACCCGAGTAGAGGGCAGCGGGCCCCAGCATTTT.

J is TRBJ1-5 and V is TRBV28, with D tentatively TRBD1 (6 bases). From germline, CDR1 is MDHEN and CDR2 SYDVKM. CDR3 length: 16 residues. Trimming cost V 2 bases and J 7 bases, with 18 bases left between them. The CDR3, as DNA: TGTGCCAGCAGTTTAGATGGGAGGGGGAAATGGCAGCCCCAGCATTTT. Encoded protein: CASSLDGRGKWQPQHF.

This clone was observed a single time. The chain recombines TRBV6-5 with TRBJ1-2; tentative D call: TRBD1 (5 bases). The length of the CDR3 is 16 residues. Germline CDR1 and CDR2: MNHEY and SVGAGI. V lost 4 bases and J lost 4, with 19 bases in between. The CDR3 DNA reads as TGTGCCAGCAGTTCTCAAAGATCGACAGCCGCCTATGGCTACACCTTC. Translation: CASSSQRSTAAYGYTF.

CDR3 in amino acids: CASSSRQRGKYEQYF. Here the CDR3 DNA reads TGTGCCAGCAGTTCCAGACAGCGGGGGAAATACGAGCAGTACTTC. The chain employs TRBV7-2 and TRBJ2-7, with TRBD2 matching over 8 bases. V trimming: 6 bases; J trimming: 4 bases; junction bases outside the gene matches: 11. CDR1 and CDR2 (germline): SGHTA, FQGNSA. CDR3 size: 15 residues.

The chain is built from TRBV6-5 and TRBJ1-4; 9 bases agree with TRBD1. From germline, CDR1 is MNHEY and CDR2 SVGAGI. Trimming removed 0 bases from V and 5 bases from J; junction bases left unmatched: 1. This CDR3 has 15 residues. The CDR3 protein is CASSYSGTGNEKLFF. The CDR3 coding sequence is TGTGCCAGCAGTTACTCCGGGACAGGGAATGAAAAACTGTTTTTT.

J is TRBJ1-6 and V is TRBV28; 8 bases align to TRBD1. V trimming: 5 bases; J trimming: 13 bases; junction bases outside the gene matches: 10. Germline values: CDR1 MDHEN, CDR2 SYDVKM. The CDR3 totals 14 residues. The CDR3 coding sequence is TGTGCCAGCAGTCAGGGGACAGGTCCCCAGCCCCTCCACTTT. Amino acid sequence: CASSQGTGPQPLHF.

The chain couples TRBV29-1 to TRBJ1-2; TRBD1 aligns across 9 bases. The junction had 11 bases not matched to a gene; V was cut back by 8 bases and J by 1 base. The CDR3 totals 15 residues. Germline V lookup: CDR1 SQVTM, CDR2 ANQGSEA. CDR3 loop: CSTDFPGQGNYGYTF. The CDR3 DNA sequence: TGCAGCACTGATTTTCCGGGACAGGGTAACTATGGCTACACCTTC.

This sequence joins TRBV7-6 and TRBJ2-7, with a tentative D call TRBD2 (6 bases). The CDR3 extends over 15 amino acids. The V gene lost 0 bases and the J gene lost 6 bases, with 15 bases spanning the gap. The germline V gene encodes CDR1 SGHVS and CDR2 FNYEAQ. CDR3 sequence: CASSLARTTSFEQYF. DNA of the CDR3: TGTGCCAGCAGCTTAGCGAGGACTACCTCATTCGAGCAGTACTTC. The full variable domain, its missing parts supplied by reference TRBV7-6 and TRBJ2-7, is GAGVSQSPRYKVTKRGQDVALRCDPISGHVSLYWYRQALGQGPEFLTYFNYEAQQDKSGLPNDRFSAERPEGSISTLTIQRTEQRDSAMYRCASSLARTTSFEQYFGPGTRLTVT.

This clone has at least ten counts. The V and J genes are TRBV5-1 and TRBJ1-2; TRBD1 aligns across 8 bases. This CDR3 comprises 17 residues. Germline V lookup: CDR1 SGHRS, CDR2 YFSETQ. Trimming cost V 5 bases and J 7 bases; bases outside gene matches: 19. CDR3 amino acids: CASRGGSSTGERSGYTF. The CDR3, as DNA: TGCGCCAGCAGGGGGGGATCCTCGACAGGGGAGCGGAGTGGCTACACCTTC.

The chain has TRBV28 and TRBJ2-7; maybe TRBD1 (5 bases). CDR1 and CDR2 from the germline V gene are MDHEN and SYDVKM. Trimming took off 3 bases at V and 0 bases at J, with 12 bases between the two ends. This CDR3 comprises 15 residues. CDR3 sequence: CASSFYTGASYEQYF. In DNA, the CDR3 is TGTGCCAGCAGTTTTTATACAGGAGCCTCCTACGAGCAGTACTTC.

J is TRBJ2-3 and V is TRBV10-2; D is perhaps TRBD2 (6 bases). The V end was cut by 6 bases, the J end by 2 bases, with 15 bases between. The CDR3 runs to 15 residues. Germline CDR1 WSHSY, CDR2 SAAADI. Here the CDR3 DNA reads TGCGCCAGCAGCTCCAGGAGGGGCCACACAGATACGCAGTATTTT. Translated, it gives CASSSRRGHTDTQYF.

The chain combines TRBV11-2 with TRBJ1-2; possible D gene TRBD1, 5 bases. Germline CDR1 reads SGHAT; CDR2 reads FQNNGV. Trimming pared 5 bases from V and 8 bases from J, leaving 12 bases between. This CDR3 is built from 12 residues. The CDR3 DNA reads TGTGCCAGCAGCGCTGGGCGGGACGGCTACACCTTC. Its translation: CASSAGRDGYTF.

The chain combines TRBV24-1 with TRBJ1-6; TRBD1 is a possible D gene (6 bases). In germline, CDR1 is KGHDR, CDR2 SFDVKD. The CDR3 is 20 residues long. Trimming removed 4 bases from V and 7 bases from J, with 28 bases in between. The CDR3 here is CATSDLPMGTRDTSNSPLHF. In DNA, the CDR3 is TGTGCCACCAGTGACCTACCCATGGGTACCCGGGACACTTCCAATTCACCCCTCCACTTT.

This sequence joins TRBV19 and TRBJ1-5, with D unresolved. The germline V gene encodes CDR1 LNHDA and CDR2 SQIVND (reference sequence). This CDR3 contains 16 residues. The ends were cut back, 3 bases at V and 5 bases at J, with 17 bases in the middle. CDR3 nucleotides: TGTGCCAGTAGTATTGGAATTCGCGGGCTCTATCAGCCCCAGCATTTT. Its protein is CASSIGIRGLYQPQHF.

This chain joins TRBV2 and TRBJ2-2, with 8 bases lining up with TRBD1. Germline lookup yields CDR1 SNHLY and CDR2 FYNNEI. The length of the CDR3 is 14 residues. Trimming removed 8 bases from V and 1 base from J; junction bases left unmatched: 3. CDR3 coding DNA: TGTGCCAGCCAGGGACAGGTGAACACCGGGGAGCTGTTTTTT. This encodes CASQGQVNTGELFF.